One sample yielded the 10 T cell receptor beta chains listed below, sequenced in a study of shared clonotypes between healthy human individuals. Assay used: immunoSEQ multiplex PCR; TCRdb lists only in-frame clones, some missing. The sample records 1.6 million or so clones, 95% to 97% being singletons. Sequencing was performed on naive CD4+ T cells sorted from blood. The subset denotes: CD45RA+ positively selected. All receptors come from a man aged 25 to 40 in good health.

The chain links TRBV9 to TRBJ1-4; D ambiguous. Trimming shortened V by 0 bases and J by 3 bases, and 12 bases separated the two germline ends. Germline assignment: CDR1 SGDLS and CDR2 YYNGEE. CDR3 size: 16 residues. The CDR3 DNA reads as TGTGCCAGCAGCGTAGGTTTTGGGCTATCTAATGAAAAACTGTTTTTT. Residues: CASSVGFGLSNEKLFF. Complete variable domain (other parts from reference TRBV9 and TRBJ1-4): DSGVTQTPKHLITATGQRVTLRCSPRSGDLSVYWYQQSLDQGLQFLIQYYNGEERAKGNILERFSAQQFPDLHSELNLSSLELGDSALYFCASSVGFGLSNEKLFFGSGTQLSVL.

This clone has more than one count but fewer than ten. The chain's CDR3 is CASSLVGVVDYGYTF. CDR3 coding DNA: TGTGCCAGCAGCTTGGTAGGGGTGGTAGACTATGGCTACACCTTC. The chain joins TRBV5-4 to TRBJ1-2, with D possibly TRBD1 on 5 matching bases. Germline values: CDR1 SGHNT, CDR2 YYREEE (reference sequence). The CDR3 is made up of 15 amino acids. Trimming pared 0 bases from V and 3 bases from J, leaving 12 bases between.

This chain joins TRBV2 and TRBJ2-1, with 9 bases identical to TRBD2. Germline V CDR1 and CDR2: SNHLY, FYNNEI. CDR3 length: 15 residues. With 6 bases clipped from V and 11 bases from J, the junction kept 14 bases outside the gene matches. CDR3 coding DNA: TGTGCCAGCAGCCCCGGGGTAGCGGGGGCATTTAAGCAGTTCTTC. Protein product: CASSPGVAGAFKQFF.

The rearrangement links TRBV5-1 to TRBJ2-7; 13 bases are shared with TRBD2. Unmatched junction bases numbered 6, after V lost 3 bases and J lost 3 bases. This CDR3 contains 16 residues. Germline values: CDR1 SGHRS, CDR2 YFSETQ. The CDR3 nucleotides are TGCGCCAGCAGCTCCGGGACTAGCGGGATAGGCTACGAGCAGTACTTC. Its protein product is CASSSGTSGIGYEQYF.

This chain links TRBV4-3 with TRBJ1-2; weak D call: TRBD1 (5 bases). Per germline, CDR1 LGHNA and CDR2 YSLEER. The CDR3 is made up of 15 amino acids. V shed 1 base and J shed 0 bases, with 9 bases lying between them. The CDR3, as DNA: TGCGCCAGCAGCCAAGGACAGCAACCTAACTATGGCTACACCTTC. It encodes CASSQGQQPNYGYTF.

The V call is TRBV29-1, the J call TRBJ2-1, with a weak D call TRBD2 (6 bases). CDR1 is SQVTM, CDR2 ANQGSEA, per germline. The CDR3 spans 15 residues. Trimming took 3 bases from V and 10 from J, leaving 22 bases between them. CDR3 sequence: CSVDRKTRSWEEQFF. As DNA, the CDR3 is TGCAGCGTTGATAGGAAGACTAGGAGCTGGGAGGAGCAGTTCTTC.

The chain combines TRBV2 with TRBJ2-2; a weak D match, TRBD2 (5 bases). The CDR3 extends over 16 amino acids. Germline lookup yields CDR1 SNHLY and CDR2 FYNNEI. V was cut by 5 bases and J by 5 bases, with 18 bases left in between. CDR3 amino acids: CASSYGLARGTGELFF. CDR3 bases: TGTGCCAGCAGTTACGGGCTAGCCCGTGGTACCGGGGAGCTGTTTTTT.

V and J are TRBV29-1 and TRBJ1-1; D unresolved. This CDR3 region has 12 residues. Deletions cut 6 bases from V and 5 bases from J, with 13 bases between. Germline V gives CDR1 SQVTM, CDR2 ANQGSEA. CDR3 sequence: CSVGSGETEAFF. The CDR3 region has the DNA TGCAGCGTAGGGAGTGGGGAGACTGAAGCTTTCTTT.

The chain carries TRBV7-9 and TRBJ2-5; D gene uncertain. V lost 5 bases and J 2 bases, leaving 6 bases between the germline ends. The germline V gene has CDR1 SEHNR and CDR2 FQNEAQ (reference sequence). The CDR3 is made up of 12 amino acids. CDR3 nucleotides: TGTGCCAGCAGCCCCCAACAAGAGACCCAGTACTTC. Translation gives CASSPQQETQYF.

Regarding this clone: This sample also contains other DNA sequences that code for the same CDR3. This chain links TRBV5-1 with TRBJ2-5, with D hard to call. CDR3 length equals 14 residues. The germline CDR1 and CDR2 sequences are SGHRS and YFSETQ. V lost 0 bases and J 5 bases, leaving 11 bases between the germline ends. CDR3 sequence reads: CASSLGPSQETQYF. The CDR3 region has the DNA TGCGCCAGCAGCTTGGGCCCATCCCAGGAGACCCAGTACTTC. The whole variable domain, remainder taken from reference TRBV5-1 and TRBJ2-5, is KAGVTQTPRYLIKTRGQQVTLSCSPISGHRSVSWYQQTPGQGLQFLFEYFSETQRNKGNFPGRFSGRQFSNSRSEMNVSTLELGDSALYLCASSLGPSQETQYFGPGTRLLVL.